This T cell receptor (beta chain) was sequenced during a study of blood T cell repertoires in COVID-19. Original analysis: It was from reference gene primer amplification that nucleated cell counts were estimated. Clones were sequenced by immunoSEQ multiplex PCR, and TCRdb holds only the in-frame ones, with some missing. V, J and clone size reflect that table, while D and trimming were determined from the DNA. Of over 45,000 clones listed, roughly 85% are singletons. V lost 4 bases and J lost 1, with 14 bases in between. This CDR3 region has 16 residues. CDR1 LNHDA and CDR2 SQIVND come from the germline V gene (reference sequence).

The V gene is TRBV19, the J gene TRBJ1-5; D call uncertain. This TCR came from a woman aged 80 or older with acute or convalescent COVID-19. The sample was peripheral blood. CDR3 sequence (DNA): TGTGCCAGTAGTACTTCGCTTACGGTAAGCAATCAGCCCCAGCATTTT. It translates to CASSTSLTVSNQPQHF.